The 22 T cell receptor beta chains in this list originate from one sample, sequenced in a study of T cell responses to AZD1222 COVID-19 vaccine. The method was immunoSEQ multiplex PCR; TCRdb's version includes in-frame clones alone and lacks a portion of them. The repertoire holds 120,000 or so clones, with roughly 87% as singletons. Source: peripheral blood, taken on day 0 of AZD1222 vaccination. These TCRs come from an adult in good health.

This chain links TRBV15 with TRBJ2-7; D perhaps matches TRBD1 (5 bases). The V and J ends lost 4 bases and 2 bases respectively, with 15 bases between them. Germline V gene sequence: CDR1 LNHNV, CDR2 YYDKDF (reference sequence). This CDR3 has 15 amino acids. The CDR3 loop is CATSTTDNLPYEQYF. DNA of the CDR3: TGTGCCACCAGCACCACGGACAATCTTCCCTACGAGCAGTACTTC.

This sequence joins TRBV11-3 and TRBJ2-4; D may be TRBD1 (5 bases). In germline, CDR1 is SGHNT, CDR2 YENEEA. V dropped 1 base and J dropped 3 bases, with 10 bases sitting between them. The CDR3 covers 15 residues. As DNA, the CDR3 is TGTGCCAGCAGCTTAGGAGGACAAGGCAAAAACATTCAGTACTTC. This translates into CASSLGGQGKNIQYF.

The rearrangement uses TRBV12-3 or TRBV12-4 and TRBJ2-7; 7 bases line up with TRBD2. The CDR3 extends over 12 amino acids. Unmatched junction bases numbered 4, after V lost 8 bases and J lost 3 bases. The CDR3 protein is CASGAGLYEQYF. Written as DNA, the CDR3 is TGTGCCAGCGGAGCGGGACTCTACGAGCAGTACTTC.

The genes are TRBV5-1 and TRBJ2-3; D not resolved. Trimming cost V 3 bases and J 1 base, with 6 bases left between them. Germline-derived CDR1 and CDR2 are SGHRS and YFSETQ. The CDR3 sequence is 13 residues long. The CDR3, as DNA: TGCGCCAGCAGCTCTATGGGCACAGATACGCAGTATTTT. It specifies CASSSMGTDTQYF.

The chain combines TRBV9 with TRBJ2-7; possibly TRBD2 for D (7 bases). CDR3 size: 15 residues. Trimming took 0 bases from V and 0 from J, leaving 10 bases between them. The germline V gene has CDR1 SGDLS and CDR2 YYNGEE. CDR3 nucleotide sequence: TGTGCCAGCAGCGTAGCGGGGGGCGACTCCTACGAGCAGTACTTC. Protein sequence: CASSVAGGDSYEQYF. Looking up the rest from reference TRBV9 and TRBJ2-7 gives the full variable domain: DSGVTQTPKHLITATGQRVTLRCSPRSGDLSVYWYQQSLDQGLQFLIQYYNGEERAKGNILERFSAQQFPDLHSELNLSSLELGDSALYFCASSVAGGDSYEQYFGPGTRLTVT.

This chain connects TRBV6-2 or TRBV6-3 to TRBJ1-1; D unresolved. V shed 2 bases and J shed 4 bases, with 17 bases lying between them. This CDR3 contains 16 residues. CDR1 MNHEY and CDR2 SVGEGT come from the germline V gene. The CDR3 loop reads CASSYRRTSSGTEAFF. CDR3 sequence (DNA): TGTGCCAGCAGTTACAGGCGAACGTCGTCGGGCACTGAAGCTTTCTTT.

V gene TRBV6-5 combines with J gene TRBJ1-2, with TRBD1 matching over 7 bases. Trimming at V came to 6 bases and at J to 7 bases, leaving 11 bases not matched to a gene. The CDR3 has 14 residues. CDR1 is MNHEY, CDR2 SVGAGI, per germline. In nucleotides, the CDR3 is TGTGCCAGCAGAACGAGCAAGGGGGCCGGTGGCTACACCTTC. Translating it yields CASRTSKGAGGYTF.

V is TRBV20-1 and J is TRBJ2-1, with D possibly TRBD1 on 6 matching bases. V lost 5 bases and J lost 5, with 7 bases in between. This CDR3 contains 11 residues. The germline V gene has CDR1 DFQATT and CDR2 SNEGSKA (reference sequence). Here the CDR3 reads CSADRNNEQFF. In DNA form, the CDR3 reads TGCAGTGCTGACAGGAACAATGAGCAGTTCTTC.

The DNA for the CDR3 is TGTGCCAGCACTCGGACCGTAGGGGTTGCCGGGGAGCTGTTTTTT. It yields the protein CASTRTVGVAGELFF. The chain has TRBV27 and TRBJ2-2, with TRBD1 as a possible D gene (5 bases). The CDR3 runs 15 residues. From germline, CDR1 is MNHEY and CDR2 SMNVEV (reference sequence). Between the trimmed V and J ends, which lost 7 bases and 6 bases, there was a span of 18 bases.

V gene TRBV9 combines with J gene TRBJ2-5; perhaps D is TRBD1 or TRBD2 (6 bases each). Germline V gene sequence: CDR1 SGDLS, CDR2 YYNGEE. Deletions cut 4 bases from V and 3 bases from J, with 19 bases between. The CDR3 contains 16 residues. CDR3 bases: TGTGCCAGCAGCTTCCGTCTTAAGGGGGGAGAAGAGACCCAGTACTTC. Protein sequence: CASSFRLKGGEETQYF.

The J gene is TRBJ1-1, the V gene TRBV4-3; weak D call: TRBD1 (6 bases). Germline CDR1 reads LGHNA; CDR2 reads YSLEER. The CDR3 contains 17 residues. Trimming removed 2 bases from V and 3 bases from J, with 19 bases in between. This chain's CDR3 is CASSQTLSQRGDTEAFF. In DNA, the CDR3 is TGCGCCAGCAGCCAAACCTTATCTCAGAGGGGGGACACTGAAGCTTTCTTT.

V gene TRBV11-3 combines with J gene TRBJ2-1, with 7 bases that match TRBD2. This CDR3 contains 15 residues. In germline, CDR1 is SGHNT, CDR2 YENEEA. V lost 5 bases and J lost 4; bases outside the gene matches: 8. The CDR3, as DNA: TGTGCCAGCAGCACCGCTAGCGGAATATACAATGAGCAGTTCTTC. Protein sequence: CASSTASGIYNEQFF.

This clone was counted once. The chain couples TRBV6-4 to TRBJ2-1, with no clear D. This CDR3 has 14 amino acids. In germline, CDR1 is MRHNA, CDR2 SNTAGT. V was cut by 0 bases and J by 1 base, with 4 bases left in between. In nucleotides, the CDR3 is TGTGCCAGCAGTGACTCCGGATCCTACAATGAGCAGTTCTTC. Residues: CASSDSGSYNEQFF.

V and J are TRBV6-6 and TRBJ2-7; D unclear. The V gene's germline CDR1 is MNHNY and CDR2 SVGAGI (reference sequence). There are 14 residues in the CDR3. Trimming cost V 6 bases and J 4 bases, with 16 bases left between them. CDR3: CASRPDPTLYEQYF. As DNA, the CDR3 is TGTGCCAGCAGGCCGGACCCTACACTTTACGAGCAGTACTTC.

V gene TRBV18 combines with J gene TRBJ2-5; D unclear. Germline CDR1 is KGHSH and CDR2 is LQKENI. The CDR3 extends over 13 amino acids. V shed 4 bases and J shed 4 bases, with 10 bases lying between them. CDR3 in amino acids: CASSRQRRETQYF. The CDR3 DNA follows: TGTGCCAGCTCACGGCAGCGTAGAGAGACCCAGTACTTC.

This chain joins TRBV2 and TRBJ2-2; the D is unclear. V was trimmed by 8 bases and J by 3 bases, leaving 16 bases between them. The CDR3 is 15 residues long. Per the germline V gene, CDR1 is SNHLY and CDR2 is FYNNEI. This CDR3 is CASLGGYRDTGELFF. DNA of the CDR3: TGTGCCAGCCTGGGTGGGTATCGTGACACCGGGGAGCTGTTTTTT. Full variable domain (outside the CDR3, taken from reference TRBV2 and TRBJ2-2): EPEVTQTPSHQVTQMGQEVILRCVPISNHLYFYWYRQILGQKVEFLVSFYNNEISEKSEIFDDQFSVERPDGSNFTLKIRSTKLEDSAMYFCASLGGYRDTGELFFGEGSRLTVL.

V usage is TRBV7-2 and J usage is TRBJ1-2; D is possibly TRBD1 (5 bases). CDR1 and CDR2 (germline): SGHTA, FQGNSA. V lost 7 bases, J lost 8 bases, and 17 bases lay in between. The CDR3 has 13 residues. CDR3 in DNA: TGTGCCAGCACGCCTGGGGCCAGCTTCGGCTACACCTTC. Protein product: CASTPGASFGYTF.

The CDR3 here is CASSLEARSEQYF. The CDR3 bases are TGTGCCAGCAGCTTAGAAGCTCGTAGCGAGCAGTACTTC. The chain couples TRBV7-9 to TRBJ2-7; no clear D gene. The ends were cut back, 1 base at V and 6 bases at J, with 10 bases in the middle. The CDR3 runs to 13 residues. CDR1 is SEHNR, CDR2 FQNEAQ, per germline (reference sequence).

The J gene is TRBJ1-2, the V gene TRBV4-1, with D hard to call. From germline, CDR1 is MGHRA and CDR2 YSYEKL. Trimming removed 0 bases from V and 0 bases from J, with 11 bases in between. CDR3 size: 16 residues. The CDR3 nucleotides are TGCGCCAGCAGCCAAGAGGGCATCATCGCTAACTATGGCTACACCTTC. Amino acid sequence: CASSQEGIIANYGYTF.

V and J are TRBV3-1 (or the pseudogene TRBV3-2) and TRBJ1-2; the D is unclear. There are 12 residues in the CDR3. V shed 1 base and J shed 8 bases, with 8 bases lying between them. Germline lookup yields CDR1 LGHDT and CDR2 YNNKEL (reference sequence). The CDR3 DNA reads as TGTGCCAGCAGCCAAGTGAGGTACGGCTACACCTTC. Protein product: CASSQVRYGYTF.

This CDR3 is CASSSGGETYEQYF. CDR3 in DNA: TGCGCCAGCAGCTCGGGTGGGGAAACCTACGAGCAGTACTTC. The chain combines TRBV5-1 with TRBJ2-7; D is unclear. Germline V gives CDR1 SGHRS, CDR2 YFSETQ. CDR3 size: 14 residues. Between the trimmed V and J ends, which lost 3 bases and 2 bases, there was a span of 12 bases.

The chain recombines TRBV11-3 with TRBJ2-7; 7 bases are a match to TRBD1. This CDR3 contains 13 residues. Per the germline V gene, CDR1 is SGHNT and CDR2 is YENEEA. V lost 3 bases, J lost 2 bases, and 1 base stayed unmatched. The CDR3 loop reads CASSFGQAYEQYF. CDR3 bases: TGTGCCAGCAGCTTTGGACAGGCCTACGAGCAGTACTTC.